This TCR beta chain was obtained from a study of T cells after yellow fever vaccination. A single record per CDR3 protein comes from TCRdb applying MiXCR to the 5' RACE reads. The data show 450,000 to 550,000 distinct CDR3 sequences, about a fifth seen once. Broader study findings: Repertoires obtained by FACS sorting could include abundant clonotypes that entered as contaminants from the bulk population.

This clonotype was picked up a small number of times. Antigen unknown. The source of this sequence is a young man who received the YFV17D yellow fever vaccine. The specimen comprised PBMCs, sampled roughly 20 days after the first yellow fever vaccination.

The CDR3 sequence: CASRAPGFDEQFF. DNA for the CDR3: TGTGCCAGCAGGGCCCCGGGGTTCGATGAGCAGTTCTTC. The gene calls are TRBV12-3 or TRBV12-4 and TRBJ2-1, with D maybe TRBD2 (5 bases). V was shortened by 6 bases and J by 8 bases, with 14 bases between the two germline ends. The CDR3 totals 13 residues.